This T cell receptor (beta chain) was obtained from a study of T cells in Graves' hyperthyroidism and ophthalmopathy (dated by TCRdb to between 2018 and 2020). About the study as a whole: Peripheral blood was collected at initial diagnosis, before any treatment. TCR V-J signatures able to tell the groups apart were searched for in a discovery cohort of 95 or so patients, of whom more than 40 had Graves' ophthalmopathy and around 57 had stable Graves' hyperthyroidism. Whether ophthalmopathy could be predicted prospectively was tested in an independent validation cohort made up of some 20 hyperthyroidism patients plus 17 patients who later progressed to ophthalmopathy. The approximately 98 discovery patients were randomly divided into training and test sets at a 7:3 ratio. In about 6 Graves' hyperthyroidism patients, the study also compared T-cell repertoires from thyroid tissue with T-cell repertoires from blood. Once sampling was done, hyperthyroidism patients were given methimazole at a starting dose of 30 mg daily, whereas ophthalmopathy patients were given high-dose intravenous methylprednisolone. TCR Vbeta CDR3 sequencing of fewer than 150 peripheral blood samples (roughly 43 ophthalmopathy, around 80 hyperthyroidism and roughly 17 progressor patients) is reported in the paper.

Hyperthyroidism patients were newly diagnosed, had a disease duration of under 2 months, and were aged 18 to 65 years. Any patient with an uncontrolled infection, another autoimmune disease, pregnancy or lactation was excluded. Diagnoses were based on clinical symptoms, serum thyroxine and TRAb, thyroid ultrasound and orbital computed tomography. For progressor patients, blood was drawn at the first diagnosis of hyperthyroidism, before any ophthalmopathy symptoms had appeared. PBMCs were separated from under 11 ml of fresh peripheral blood using Ficoll-Paque density gradient centrifugation. Progressor patients were defined as those initially diagnosed with Graves' hyperthyroidism in whom ophthalmopathy developed during follow-up. Total RNA was extracted with Trizol reagent, and quality was checked on an Agilent 2100 Bioanalyzer. Its CDR3 holds 16 amino acids, cysteine through phenylalanine. Only the CDR3 DNA is retained, 48 bases long and in frame from the first base. V is cut by 6 bases and J by 3 bases, and the space between the germline ends is 20 bases. Based on the germline V gene, the CDR1 and CDR2 sequences are SGHDN and FVKESK.

This clonotype was seen a handful of times. What this receptor recognizes is not known. The record has no base qualities; no much larger clone is one base away. The TCR beta CDR3 regions were amplified from the RNA transcripts. A first-round RT-PCR of the TCR CDR3 used the HTBI primer set with the Qiagen OneStep RT-PCR kit. The libraries were constructed in a second round of multiplex PCR and then size-selected and purified. The libraries were sequenced on an Illumina HiSeq2000 using paired-end 100 bp reads. The original methods were these. SOAPnuke was used to process the raw data, with reads discarded if the reads contained adapters or uncalled bases, had a mean Phred below 15, or lacked an exact constant-primer or identifier match. COPE v1.2.5 was used to merge the high-quality paired reads, and each unique nucleotide sequence was defined as a clonotype. MiTCR v1.1 was used to align clonotypes to the IMGT TRBV, TRBD and TRBJ reference segments. Only V-J combinations with frequency above 0.0001, covering 99.2% of repertoires, were analysed. A TCS score was defined as the ratio of F50 (clonal expansion) to E x V (chaos), with BLOSUM62-based TCRdist applied between CDR3 peptides within each V-J. Welch's t-statistics and random forest reduced fewer than 550 V-J features to about 13, which were used in a naive Bayes classifier (R e1071). TCRdb's own reprocessing of the public reads used fastp at Q25 and MiXCR and kept productive beta chains. For every CDR3 protein sequence, its rows merge into one entry that carries the most common genes and DNA. The V and J calls follow TCRdb's processing rather than the paper's. The sample records fewer than 500,000 distinct CDR3 sequences, approximately 13% of which are singletons. The ten most abundant clones make up more than 20% of the sample.

Points the paper makes about the study in general: Most expanded thyroid clonotypes (frequency above 0.001) were also detected in blood, suggesting blood repertoires may reflect thyroid immune responses. No statistical method was used to fix the sample size in advance, and group allocation was not hidden from the investigators. Ophthalmopathy was separated from stable hyperthyroidism by a 13 V-J signature model, with over 85% sensitivity and roughly 81% specificity obtained in cross-validation and 80%/75% obtained in testing. In validation, the model predicted progression to ophthalmopathy a median of roughly 6.2 months before onset, with about 64% sensitivity and about 72% specificity.

This TCR was recovered from a man under 40 with Graves' hyperthyroidism that later progressed to Graves' ophthalmopathy. The sequence is built from TRBV14 and TRBJ2-5, with a weak D call of TRBD1 (5 bases match). The sequenced sample consisted of blood. At the DNA level, the sequence is TGTGCCAGCAGTCACCAGGGTATAGACCCCGAAGAGACCCAGTACTTC. Its protein reads: CASSHQGIDPEETQYF.